This T cell receptor beta chain is drawn from a study of T cell changes during pregnancy in multiple sclerosis. Libraries were prepared by immunoSEQ multiplex PCR; TCRdb keeps only in-frame clonotypes and omits some of them. The sample holds around 30,000 clones, 85% to 95% seen once. V lost 1 base to trimming and J lost 3 bases, with 19 bases between them. Germline CDR1 and CDR2: SGDLS and YYNGEE. This CDR3 contains 17 residues. A single count supports this clone. This TCR was recovered from a female donor with multiple sclerosis, enrolled in a pregnancy study. The sequencing here drew on CD8+ T cells from peripheral blood mononuclear cells, taken before pregnancy. This sequence joins TRBV9 and TRBJ1-2; TRBD1 is a possible D gene (6 bases). This CDR3 reads CASSVSPSSQGHYGYTF. CDR3 in DNA: TGTGCCAGCAGCGTAAGCCCATCCTCCCAGGGGCACTATGGCTACACCTTC.